The 19 T cell receptor beta chains given below trace back to one sample, sequenced in a study of CD8 T cells in Susac syndrome. Reverse transcription of roughly 0.5 to 1 ug RNA was performed with random hexamers. TCRdb independently ran MiXCR on the immunoSEQ multiplex PCR reads; one entry per CDR3 protein. The sample contains around 62,000 distinct CDR3 sequences, around nine tenths of which appear only once. The sequencing sample was made of CD8+ T cells from PBMCs. Receptors were obtained from a human donor in good health.

This clonotype was seen only a few times. This sequence joins TRBV5-1 and TRBJ1-5; no reliable D call. CDR1 SGHRS and CDR2 YFSETQ come from the germline V gene. V was clipped by 0 bases and J by 2 bases, with 6 bases between them. The length of the CDR3 is 14 residues. The CDR3 sequence is CASSLEGGNQPQHF. CDR3 in DNA: TGCGCCAGCAGCTTGGAGGGAGGCAATCAGCCCCAGCATTTT.

V usage is TRBV5-4 and J usage is TRBJ1-2, with D perhaps TRBD1 (5 bases). The ends were cut back, 0 bases at V and 4 bases at J, with 22 bases in the middle. The CDR3 contains 18 residues. CDR1 is SGHNT, CDR2 YYREEE, per germline (reference sequence). CDR3 in amino acids: CASSLGGDDRSGLYGYTF. The CDR3 region has the DNA TGTGCCAGCAGCTTGGGGGGCGACGACCGGTCGGGCCTCTATGGCTACACCTTC.

The CDR3 spells CSAIDYRFGTDTQYF. The DNA of the CDR3 is TGCAGTGCTATAGACTATAGATTCGGGACAGATACGCAGTATTTT. V usage is TRBV20-1 and J usage is TRBJ2-3; D might be TRBD2 (5 bases). Germline values: CDR1 DFQATT, CDR2 SNEGSKA (reference sequence). V was shortened by 4 bases and J by 3 bases, with 17 bases between the two germline ends. The CDR3 runs 15 residues.

This clonotype has only one observation. The V and J genes are TRBV7-6 and TRBJ1-4, with D unresolved. The V gene's germline CDR1 is SGHVS and CDR2 FNYEAQ. V lost 4 bases and J 2 bases, leaving 11 bases between the germline ends. This CDR3 has 15 amino acids. This CDR3 reads CASSSPTATNEKLFF. The CDR3, as DNA: TGTGCCAGCAGCTCGCCGACGGCCACTAATGAAAAACTGTTTTTT.

The V call is TRBV28, the J call TRBJ1-2, with D perhaps TRBD1 (6 bases). Germline lookup yields CDR1 MDHEN and CDR2 SYDVKM. The V and J ends lost 0 bases and 6 bases respectively, with 11 bases between them. The CDR3 covers 14 residues. The CDR3: CASSLWLGADGYTF. The DNA for the CDR3 is TGTGCCAGCAGTTTATGGCTGGGGGCAGATGGCTACACCTTC.

This clonotype was counted between two and nine times. V and J are TRBV5-1 and TRBJ2-3; TRBD1 matches 10 bases. V was pared by 0 bases and J by 0 bases, with 10 bases of the junction left unmatched. The germline V gene has CDR1 SGHRS and CDR2 YFSETQ. The CDR3 has 19 amino acids. The CDR3 sequence: CASSLATGGHLSSTDTQYF. CDR3 DNA: TGCGCCAGCAGCTTGGCGACAGGGGGCCACCTTTCTAGCACAGATACGCAGTATTTT.

The chain joins TRBV7-2 to TRBJ1-3; 7 nucleotides agree with TRBD1. Germline trimming cut 1 base from V and 2 bases from J; bases unmatched to any gene: 8. CDR1 is SGHTA and CDR2 is FQGNSA in the germline V gene. The CDR3 totals 17 residues. The CDR3 sequence is CASSLVVQGKAGNTIYF. The CDR3 DNA sequence: TGTGCCAGCAGCTTAGTCGTACAGGGGAAGGCTGGAAACACCATATATTTT.

This chain links TRBV25-1 with TRBJ2-2; 8 bases line up with TRBD1. Per germline, CDR1 MGHDK and CDR2 SYGVNS. Losses at the gene ends were 1 base for V and 4 bases for J; bases not matched to a gene: 2. There are 15 residues in the CDR3. This chain's CDR3 is CASSELTGGTGELFF. CDR3 in DNA: TGTGCCAGCAGTGAATTAACAGGGGGCACCGGGGAGCTGTTTTTT.

The rearrangement uses TRBV14 and TRBJ2-5; D gene ambiguous. This CDR3 contains 15 residues. Trimming removed 1 base from V and 5 bases from J, with 14 bases in between. Germline-derived CDR1 and CDR2 are SGHDN and FVKESK. Written as DNA, the CDR3 is TGTGCCAGCAGCCAAGGTGATAGGGAAGGGGAGACCCAGTACTTC. Amino acids: CASSQGDREGETQYF.

This sequence joins TRBV27 and TRBJ2-3, with 9 bases identical to TRBD1. The V and J ends lost 4 bases and 7 bases, in that order; junction bases with no gene match: 18. CDR3 length: 18 residues. CDR1 is MNHEY and CDR2 is SMNVEV in the germline V gene (reference sequence). The CDR3 region is CASSSPPLRTGVGNTQYF. In DNA form, the CDR3 reads TGTGCCAGCAGTTCCCCCCCACTGAGGACAGGGGTCGGAAATACGCAGTATTTT.

This clonotype was seen just once. V is TRBV6-2 or TRBV6-3 and J is TRBJ1-1, with D unclear. The V and J ends lost 2 bases and 6 bases respectively, with 13 bases between them. This CDR3 comprises 14 residues. The germline gives CDR1 MNHEY, CDR2 SVGEGT. The CDR3 coding sequence is TGTGCCAGCAGTTACGGAAGCACCACCTCTGAAGCTTTCTTT. Translating gives CASSYGSTTSEAFF.

The chain recombines TRBV3-1 with TRBJ2-2; a weak D match, TRBD1 (6 bases). The V gene's germline CDR1 is LGHDT and CDR2 YNNKEL (reference sequence). Trimming cost V 1 base and J 4 bases, with 13 bases left between them. CDR3 size: 16 residues. The chain's CDR3 is CASSQVGQGITGELFF. The CDR3, as DNA: TGTGCCAGCAGCCAAGTTGGCCAGGGGATCACCGGGGAGCTGTTTTTT.

The rearrangement joins TRBV6-5 to TRBJ1-1; D gene ambiguous. CDR1 is MNHEY and CDR2 is SVGAGI in the germline V gene. With 4 bases removed from V and 0 bases from J, the gap between germline ends came to 6 bases. The CDR3 length is 13 residues. In DNA form, the CDR3 reads TGTGCCAGCAGTTTGGGAATGAACACTGAAGCTTTCTTT. This sequence encodes CASSLGMNTEAFF.

The genes are TRBV11-2 and TRBJ2-7; no definite D call. The CDR3 extends over 13 amino acids. Per germline, CDR1 SGHAT and CDR2 FQNNGV. V was clipped by 4 bases and J by 11 bases, with 18 bases between them. Here the CDR3 reads CASSYSLDGTEYF. In DNA, the CDR3 is TGTGCCAGCAGCTATTCATTGGACGGTACTGAGTACTTC.

CDR3: CASSPIRVMSNQPQHF. The DNA of the CDR3 is TGTGCCAGCAGTCCTATAAGAGTTATGAGCAATCAGCCCCAGCATTTT. The chain has TRBV27 and TRBJ1-5; D uncertain. This CDR3 has 16 amino acids. Trimming cost V 5 bases and J 1 base, with 15 bases left between them. CDR1 MNHEY and CDR2 SMNVEV come from the germline V gene (reference sequence).

The J gene is TRBJ2-3, the V gene TRBV4-3; D uncertain. The V end was cut by 0 bases, the J end by 4 bases, with 11 bases between. This CDR3 comprises 15 residues. Germline CDR1 and CDR2: LGHNA and YSLEER. The CDR3 spells CASSQEVAWPDTQYF. CDR3 nucleotide sequence: TGCGCCAGCAGCCAAGAAGTGGCGTGGCCAGATACGCAGTATTTT.

The J gene is TRBJ2-7, the V gene TRBV19, with 8 bases lining up with TRBD1. The CDR3 totals 13 residues. J was trimmed by 3 bases and V by 3 bases; bases with no gene match: 1. Germline assignment: CDR1 LNHDA and CDR2 SQIVND (reference sequence). This CDR3 reads CASSIDRGYEQYF. For the CDR3, the DNA is TGTGCCAGTAGTATCGACAGGGGCTACGAGCAGTACTTC.

V and J are TRBV15 and TRBJ2-7, with D unresolved. Germline V gene lookup returns CDR1 LNHNV and CDR2 YYDKDF (reference sequence). The length of the CDR3 is 14 residues. The germline V and J ends were trimmed by 5 bases and 0 bases, with 11 bases remaining between them. The CDR3 coding sequence is TGTGCCACCAGCCCACGGCGGAGCTCCTACGAGCAGTACTTC. Translating it yields CATSPRRSSYEQYF.

This clonotype was detected only a few times. This chain joins TRBV7-3 and TRBJ1-1, with D maybe TRBD1 (5 bases). CDR1 SGHTA and CDR2 FQGTGA come from the germline V gene. Trimming removed 5 bases from V and 3 bases from J, with 10 bases in between. CDR3 length: 13 residues. CDR3 sequence: CASSPTVDTEAFF. CDR3 coding DNA: TGTGCCAGCAGCCCGACAGTGGACACTGAAGCTTTCTTT. Full variable domain (missing parts from reference TRBV7-3 and TRBJ1-1): GAGVSQTPSNKVTEKGKYVELRCDPISGHTALYWYRQSLGQGPEFLIYFQGTGAADDSGLPNDRFFAVRPEGSVSTLKIQRTERGDSAVYLCASSPTVDTEAFFGQGTRLTVV.